One sample yielded the 8 T cell receptor beta chains listed below, sequenced in a study of early T cells in non-severe SARS-CoV-2 infection. Each CDR3 protein gets one entry after TCRdb re-called the 5' RACE reads with MiXCR. The table records fewer than 50,000 distinct CDR3 sequences, roughly 4% of them present only once. The sequencing sample was made of whole blood. The receptors were gathered from an adult who was a healthcare worker with PCR-confirmed SARS-CoV-2 infection or an uninfected control (not recorded which).

This clonotype has just a few counts. The chain is built from TRBV27 and TRBJ2-7; TRBD1 matches 7 bases. The germline V gene has CDR1 MNHEY and CDR2 SMNVEV (reference sequence). After removal of 5 bases from V and 10 bases from J, the junction contained 8 bases not matched to a gene. This CDR3 is 12 amino acids long. CDR3 sequence (DNA): TGTGCCAGCAGTCTCTTGACAGGGCCACAGTACTTC. It yields the protein CASSLLTGPQYF.

This clonotype was seen at least ten times. The chain combines TRBV7-3 with TRBJ2-1, with 8 nucleotides matching TRBD1. V lost 5 bases, J lost 3 bases, and 3 bases stayed unmatched. Germline loops: CDR1 SGHTA, CDR2 FQGTGA. The CDR3 sequence is 14 residues long. For the CDR3, the DNA is TGTGCCAGCAGCCCCGGGACAGGCTACAATGAGCAGTTCTTC. It codes for CASSPGTGYNEQFF.

This clonotype has a count of ten or more. V gene TRBV2 combines with J gene TRBJ2-2; D is possibly TRBD1 or TRBD2 (5 bases each). Trimming stripped 6 bases from V and 1 base from J, with 21 bases between. Germline V CDR1 and CDR2: SNHLY, FYNNEI. The CDR3 is 18 residues long. CDR3 residues: CASSLDLGTVMNTGELFF. The CDR3 DNA follows: TGTGCCAGCAGCCTAGACCTAGGGACGGTGATGAACACCGGGGAGCTGTTTTTT. Full variable domain (remainder filled in from reference TRBV2 and TRBJ2-2): EPEVTQTPSHQVTQMGQEVILRCVPISNHLYFYWYRQILGQKVEFLVSFYNNEISEKSEIFDDQFSVERPDGSNFTLKIRSTKLEDSAMYFCASSLDLGTVMNTGELFFGEGSRLTVL.

The genes are TRBV25-1 and TRBJ2-7; TRBD2 might be the D (5 bases). Germline-derived CDR1 and CDR2 are MGHDK and SYGVNS. Trimming cost V 0 bases and J 5 bases, with 5 bases left between them. CDR3 length equals 12 residues. The CDR3 is CASSEYGDEQYF. The CDR3 DNA reads TGTGCCAGCAGTGAATACGGGGACGAGCAGTACTTC.

This clonotype appeared many times. The chain carries TRBV5-4 and TRBJ1-3; a possible D gene is TRBD1 (5 bases). The germline V gene encodes CDR1 SGHNT and CDR2 YYREEE (reference sequence). V lost 0 bases to trimming and J lost 2 bases, with 9 bases between them. The CDR3 is 15 residues long. The CDR3 here is CASSLEGIPGNTIYF. The CDR3 DNA follows: TGTGCCAGCAGCTTGGAGGGGATTCCTGGAAACACCATATATTTT.

The J gene is TRBJ2-7, the V gene TRBV5-1; weak D call: TRBD1 (6 bases). The CDR3 covers 15 residues. V was pared by 4 bases and J by 4 bases, with 18 bases between. In germline, CDR1 is SGHRS, CDR2 YFSETQ. The CDR3 sequence: CASSTTGSVGYEQYF. The CDR3 DNA is TGCGCCAGCAGCACCACAGGGTCCGTAGGTTACGAGCAGTACTTC.

This clonotype showed up many times. The chain employs TRBV7-6 and TRBJ2-1, with TRBD1 matching 9 bases. The germline V gene encodes CDR1 SGHVS and CDR2 FNYEAQ. Trimming removed 7 bases from V and 0 bases from J; junction bases left unmatched: 4. The CDR3 has 15 residues. CDR3 DNA sequence: TGTGCCAGCACCGAGACAGGGGGCTCCTACAATGAGCAGTTCTTC. As protein: CASTETGGSYNEQFF.

This chain uses TRBV6-5 with TRBJ2-2; possible D gene TRBD2, 5 bases. The CDR3 contains 15 residues. Germline CDR1 reads MNHEY; CDR2 reads SVGAGI. Between the trimmed V and J ends, which lost 2 bases and 8 bases, there was a span of 15 bases. The DNA of the CDR3 is TGTGCCAGCAGTTACCTAACTACTAGAACAGGGGAGCTGTTTTTT. Translated, it gives CASSYLTTRTGELFF.